This TCR beta chain was retrieved from a study of cytomegalovirus exposure and HLA in healthy donors. Comments on this clone: The target antigen is unknown.

PCR used 60 Vbeta primers and 13 Jbeta primers. Data came from immunoSEQ multiplex PCR; TCRdb stores just in-frame clones and leaves some out. Of around 110,000 clones in the sample, around 83% are singletons; the top ten hold approximately 23%. The V gene's germline CDR1 is MNHEY and CDR2 SVGAGI. V dropped 5 bases and J dropped 7; count of bases not matched to a gene: 7. CDR3 length: 13 amino acids. Notes on the study in general: Association of a missense DCLRE1C variant with TCR beta V- and J-gene trimming was reported in a later analysis. It was taken for granted in presence/absence analyses that sequencing depth across donors was roughly uniform. In vitro, a few CMV-associated chains proved specific for CMV antigens. Reports credit the classifier with highly specific, highly sensitive diagnosis of cytomegalovirus status.

Material: PBMCs. This clonotype was obtained from a man in his thirties or forties in good health and CMV-seropositive. The rearrangement uses TRBV6-5 and TRBJ1-2, with TRBD1 matching 7 bases. Here the CDR3 reads CASSTRQGFGYTF. DNA for the CDR3: TGTGCCAGCAGTACCAGACAGGGATTTGGCTACACCTTC.